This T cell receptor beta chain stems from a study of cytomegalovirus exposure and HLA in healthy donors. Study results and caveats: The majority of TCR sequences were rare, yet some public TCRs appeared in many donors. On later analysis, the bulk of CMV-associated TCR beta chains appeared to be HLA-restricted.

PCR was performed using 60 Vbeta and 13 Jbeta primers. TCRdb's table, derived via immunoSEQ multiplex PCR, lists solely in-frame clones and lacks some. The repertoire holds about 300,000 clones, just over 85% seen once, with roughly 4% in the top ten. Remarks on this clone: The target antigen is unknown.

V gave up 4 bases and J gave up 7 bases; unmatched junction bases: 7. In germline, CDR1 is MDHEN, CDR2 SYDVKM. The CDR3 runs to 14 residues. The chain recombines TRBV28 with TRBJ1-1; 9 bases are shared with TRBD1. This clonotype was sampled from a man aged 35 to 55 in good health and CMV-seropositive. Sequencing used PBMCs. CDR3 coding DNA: TGTGCCAGCAGTTCCGCGGGACAGGGCTTTGAAGCTTTCTTT. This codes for CASSSAGQGFEAFF.